A single sample is the source of the 12 T cell receptor beta chains below, sequenced in a study of persistence of HIV-infected CD4 T cells. The antigens these receptors bind are not known. Sequencing used immunoSEQ version 4 in survey mode. This table comes from immunoSEQ multiplex PCR, and its TCRdb copy is limited to in-frame clones, with some not included. The sample comprises 25,000 to 35,000 clones, roughly 86% of which are singletons, and less than 5% rests with the top ten. Cells were stimulated with CMV-infected fibroblast lysates at about 10 ug/mL. CD40L/CD69 double-negative CD45RO-high memory CD4+ T cells were collected. Here the sequenced sample was CD4+ T cells sorted from PBMCs after roughly 18-hour stimulation, taken from a patient who received antiretroviral therapy. The source of these receptors is an adult man with HIV who was CMV-seropositive.

The V call is TRBV2, the J call TRBJ2-7, with a tentative D call TRBD1 (6 bases). Germline-derived CDR1 and CDR2 are SNHLY and FYNNEI. The CDR3 has 15 amino acids. The V and J ends lost 1 base and 7 bases respectively, with 17 bases between them. The CDR3 sequence is CASSEGAGVPREQYF. DNA for the CDR3: TGTGCCAGCAGTGAAGGGGCAGGGGTCCCGAGAGAGCAGTACTTC.

J is TRBJ2-1 and V is TRBV6-5; maybe TRBD1 (6 bases). The CDR3 covers 14 residues. V lost 8 bases, J lost 0 bases, and 11 bases lay in between. Germline V gene sequence: CDR1 MNHEY, CDR2 SVGAGI. The CDR3 coding sequence is TGTGCCAGCCACAGGGCGTCCTCCTACAATGAGCAGTTCTTC. Amino acids: CASHRASSYNEQFF.

The rearrangement joins TRBV2 to TRBJ1-5; D may be TRBD1 (5 bases). The CDR3 is 14 amino acids. Trimming shortened V by 6 bases and J by 9 bases, and 18 bases separated the two germline ends. CDR1 is SNHLY, CDR2 FYNNEI, per germline. The CDR3 DNA is TGTGCCAGCAGGGGGGGGACTGCCGCGGGGCCCCAGCATTTT. Encoded protein: CASRGGTAAGPQHF.

This chain links TRBV7-6 with TRBJ1-4; 8 bases are shared with TRBD1. Germline assignment: CDR1 SGHVS and CDR2 FNYEAQ. This CDR3 has 14 amino acids. J lost 7 bases, V lost 5 bases, and 6 bases had no gene match. DNA for the CDR3: TGTGCCAGCAGCCCCGGACAGGGCCGTGAAAAACTGTTTTTT. Translation gives CASSPGQGREKLFF. The variable domain in full, with the rest retrieved from reference TRBV7-6 and TRBJ1-4, is GAGVSQSPRYKVTKRGQDVALRCDPISGHVSLYWYRQALGQGPEFLTYFNYEAQQDKSGLPNDRFSAERPEGSISTLTIQRTEQRDSAMYRCASSPGQGREKLFFGSGTQLSVL.

The chain uses TRBV27 and TRBJ1-2; tentative D call: TRBD1 (5 bases). The CDR3 sequence is 15 residues long. V lost 2 bases, J lost 4 bases, and 14 bases lay in between. CDR1 and CDR2 from the germline V gene are MNHEY and SMNVEV (reference sequence). The CDR3 DNA is TGTGCCAGCAGTTTACGGGGGTCGGATGTCTATGGCTACACCTTC. Translation: CASSLRGSDVYGYTF.

The rearrangement uses TRBV5-4 and TRBJ1-5; 7 bases map to TRBD1. This CDR3 contains 14 residues. CDR1 SGHNT and CDR2 YYREEE come from the germline V gene (reference sequence). V was pared by 4 bases and J by 12 bases, with 13 bases of the junction left unmatched. The CDR3 sequence is CASSRDRGRLDQHF. For the CDR3, the DNA is TGTGCCAGCAGCCGGGACAGAGGTCGCCTAGACCAGCATTTT. Using reference TRBV5-4 and TRBJ1-5 for the parts outside the CDR3, the full variable domain is ETGVTQSPTHLIKTRGQQVTLRCSSQSGHNTVSWYQQALGQGPQFIFQYYREEENGRGNFPPRFSGLQFPNYSSELNVNALELDDSALYLCASSRDRGRLDQHFGDGTRLSIL.

The chain has TRBV28 and TRBJ2-2; TRBD1 agrees at 9 bases. The CDR3 loop spans 15 amino acids. Germline V lookup: CDR1 MDHEN, CDR2 SYDVKM. With V trimmed by 6 bases and J by 3 bases, 5 bases remained unmatched. The CDR3, as DNA: TGTGCCAGCAGGAGATGGACAGGGGACACCGGGGAGCTGTTTTTT. Amino acids: CASRRWTGDTGELFF.

V and J are TRBV5-8 and TRBJ1-2, with 10 bases fitting TRBD1. Germline V gene sequence: CDR1 SGHTS, CDR2 YDEGEE. The CDR3 length is 13 residues. V was pared by 4 bases and J by 6 bases, with 3 bases of the junction left unmatched. The CDR3 region has the DNA TGTGCCAGCAGCCCGGGACAGGGGCATGGCTACACCTTC. Residues: CASSPGQGHGYTF.

A few counts support this clone. The CDR3 region is CASSRDGNSNQPQHF. CDR3 nucleotide sequence: TGCGCCAGCAGCCGGGACGGGAATAGCAATCAGCCCCAGCATTTT. This rearrangement joins TRBV5-1 to TRBJ1-5; possibly TRBD1 for D (5 bases). The CDR3 runs to 15 residues. Germline lookup yields CDR1 SGHRS and CDR2 YFSETQ. With 4 bases removed from V and 0 bases from J, the gap between germline ends came to 11 bases.

The chain uses TRBV27 and TRBJ2-5; TRBD2 matches at 12 bases. The CDR3 runs to 17 residues. Germline loops: CDR1 MNHEY, CDR2 SMNVEV (reference sequence). V was pared by 7 bases and J by 6 bases, with 15 bases of the junction left unmatched. The CDR3 DNA reads TGTGCCAGCAAGGACGGGGCGACTAGCGGGGGTTGGCAGACCCAGTACTTC. It encodes CASKDGATSGGWQTQYF.

This clone ranks as medium-sized. This chain links TRBV12-5 with TRBJ1-5; maybe TRBD1 (5 bases). Deletions cut 6 bases from V and 1 base from J, with 13 bases between. CDR3 size: 15 residues. Germline V CDR1 and CDR2: LGHNT, FRNRAP. The CDR3 bases are TGTGCTAGTGGCGGCGGGGGGGTGAGCAATCAGCCCCAGCATTTT. It yields the protein CASGGGGVSNQPQHF.

This clone has just a few counts. The chain links TRBV7-3 to TRBJ1-6; D might be TRBD1 (6 bases). This CDR3 comprises 15 residues. Germline V lookup: CDR1 SGHTA, CDR2 FQGTGA. The V gene lost 2 bases and the J gene lost 5 bases, with 10 bases spanning the gap. The CDR3 loop reads CASSLLGQNNSPLHF. The DNA of the CDR3 is TGTGCCAGCAGCTTACTCGGACAGAATAATTCACCCCTCCACTTT.